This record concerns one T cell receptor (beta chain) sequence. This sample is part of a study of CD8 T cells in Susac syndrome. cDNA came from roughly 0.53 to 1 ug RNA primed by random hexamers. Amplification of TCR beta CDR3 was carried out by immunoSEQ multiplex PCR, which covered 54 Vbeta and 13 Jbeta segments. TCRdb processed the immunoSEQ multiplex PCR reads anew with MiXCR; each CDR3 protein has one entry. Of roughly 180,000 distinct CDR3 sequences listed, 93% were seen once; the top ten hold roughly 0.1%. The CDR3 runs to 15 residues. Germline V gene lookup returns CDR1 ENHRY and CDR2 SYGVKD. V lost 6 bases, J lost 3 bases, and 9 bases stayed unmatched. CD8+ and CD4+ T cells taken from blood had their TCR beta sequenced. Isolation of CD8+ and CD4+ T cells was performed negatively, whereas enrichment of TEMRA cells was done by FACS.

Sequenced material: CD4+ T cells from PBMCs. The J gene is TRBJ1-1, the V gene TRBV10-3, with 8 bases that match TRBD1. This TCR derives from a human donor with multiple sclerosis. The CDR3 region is CAISATGVKDTEAFF. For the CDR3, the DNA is TGTGCCATCAGCGCGACAGGGGTAAAGGACACTGAAGCTTTCTTT.